The 27 T cell receptor beta chains listed next were all sequenced from one sample in a study of T cell repertoires in cytomegalovirus infection. TCRdb re-analysed the reads in MiXCR, keeping a single row per CDR3 protein. The sample includes about 260,000 distinct CDR3 sequences, approximately 9.2% of them seen just once. The specimen sequenced was PBMCs. These receptors all stem from a human donor in good health (CMV status not recorded). Some clones in this sample may be carry-over from other donors' samples.

This clonotype was detected a few times. CDR3: CSVGDDPYEQYF. CDR3 in DNA: TGCAGCGTTGGGGATGACCCCTACGAGCAGTACTTC. This chain uses TRBV29-1 with TRBJ2-7; D unclear. CDR1 and CDR2 from the germline V gene are SQVTM and ANQGSEA. The CDR3 sequence is 12 residues long. Trimming left V 4 bases short and J 2 bases short, with 9 bases between.

There are a few counts of this clonotype. This chain joins TRBV7-9 and TRBJ2-7; TRBD2 aligns across 9 bases. The J segment lost 5 bases and the V segment lost 5 bases, leaving 19 bases of the junction unmatched. From germline, CDR1 is SEHNR and CDR2 FQNEAQ (reference sequence). The CDR3 spans 18 residues. This CDR3 reads CASSPLRGDGLAWNEQYF. CDR3 DNA: TGTGCCAGCAGCCCTCTTAGGGGCGACGGACTAGCGTGGAACGAGCAGTACTTC.

This clonotype was found many times. The chain employs TRBV7-3 and TRBJ2-3; 11 bases match TRBD2. CDR3 length: 14 residues. Germline CDR1 and CDR2: SGHTA and FQGTGA. The ends lost 1 base at V and 6 bases at J; junction bases unmatched: 0. The chain's CDR3 is CASSLIAGGDTQYF. The DNA of the CDR3 is TGTGCCAGCAGCTTAATAGCGGGGGGGGATACGCAGTATTTT.

This clonotype has at least ten counts. The rearrangement joins TRBV7-2 to TRBJ2-7, with 9 bases identical to TRBD2. V lost 4 bases to trimming and J lost 4 bases; unmatched junction nucleotides: 11. CDR3 length equals 16 residues. Germline loops: CDR1 SGHTA, CDR2 FQGNSA. The CDR3 is CASSSRSSGIFYEQYF. CDR3 DNA: TGTGCCAGCAGCTCCCGTTCTAGCGGGATTTTTTACGAGCAGTACTTC.

The gene calls are TRBV20-1 and TRBJ2-4; the D gene is possibly TRBD2 (5 bases). The CDR3 spans 13 residues. Trimming took 0 bases from V and 10 from J, leaving 13 bases between them. Germline V CDR1 and CDR2: DFQATT, SNEGSKA (reference sequence). This CDR3 is CSARDHPAGIQYF. The CDR3 DNA reads as TGCAGTGCTAGAGACCACCCTGCGGGTATTCAGTACTTC.

In this sample, this clonotype turned up many times. The chain carries TRBV7-2 and TRBJ1-4; no clear D gene. CDR1 and CDR2 from the germline V gene are SGHTA and FQGNSA. The CDR3 covers 12 residues. V was shortened by 5 bases and J by 5 bases, with 6 bases between the two germline ends. The CDR3 sequence is CASSPGNEKLFF. The CDR3 nucleotides are TGTGCCAGCAGCCCCGGGAATGAAAAACTGTTTTTT.

In this sample, this clonotype turned up many times. The V and J genes are TRBV7-2 and TRBJ1-5; 7 nucleotides align to TRBD1. CDR1 and CDR2 from the germline V gene are SGHTA and FQGNSA. Germline trimming cut 5 bases from V and 0 bases from J; bases unmatched to any gene: 16. This CDR3 is built from 19 residues. CDR3 sequence: CASSPMDRLFGNSNQPQHF. CDR3 in DNA: TGTGCCAGCAGCCCAATGGACAGGTTATTTGGGAATAGCAATCAGCCCCAGCATTTT.

This clonotype was counted between two and nine times. The rearrangement joins TRBV24-1 to TRBJ2-1; 9 bases line up with TRBD2. This CDR3 spans 17 amino acids. In germline, CDR1 is KGHDR, CDR2 SFDVKD. The V gene end was trimmed by 3 bases and the J gene end by 6 bases; junction bases not matched to a gene: 11. This chain's CDR3 is CATSDGSGREGLNEQFF. The CDR3 DNA is TGTGCCACCAGTGATGGGTCAGGGCGGGAGGGCCTCAATGAGCAGTTCTTC.

This clonotype was found a few times. This chain uses TRBV6-2 or TRBV6-3 with TRBJ2-5; D remains unclear. The V end was cut by 5 bases, the J end by 2 bases, with 12 bases between. This CDR3 contains 14 residues. Germline V gives CDR1 MNHEY, CDR2 SVGEGT. CDR3 sequence (DNA): TGTGCCAGCAGTGGCACAGCAAATCAAGAGACCCAGTACTTC. It translates to CASSGTANQETQYF.

This clonotype was observed a few times. The chain carries TRBV20-1 and TRBJ1-5; the D gene is possibly TRBD1 (5 bases). V was pared by 5 bases and J by 5 bases, with 16 bases between. The CDR3 extends over 14 amino acids. Per the germline V gene, CDR1 is DFQATT and CDR2 is SNEGSKA (reference sequence). The chain's CDR3 is CSACGGRLDQPQHF. The CDR3 bases are TGCAGTGCTTGTGGGGGACGGCTAGATCAGCCCCAGCATTTT.

Ten or more counts support this clonotype. The chain combines TRBV10-3 with TRBJ1-1; tentatively, D is TRBD1 (5 bases). There are 14 residues in the CDR3. Trimming took off 3 bases at V and 3 bases at J, with 11 bases between the two ends. Germline assignment: CDR1 ENHRY and CDR2 SYGVKD. This CDR3 reads CAISDRGSDTEAFF. In DNA form, the CDR3 reads TGTGCCATCAGTGATAGGGGCAGCGACACTGAAGCTTTCTTT.

This clonotype was found a few times. This sequence joins TRBV7-9 and TRBJ1-6, with TRBD1 as a possible D gene (5 bases). Looked up from germline, CDR1 is SEHNR and CDR2 is FQNEAQ (reference sequence). The V end was cut by 1 base, the J end by 9 bases, with 10 bases between. The CDR3 sequence is 14 residues long. The CDR3 sequence: CASSLVGGTSPLHF. The CDR3 DNA is TGTGCCAGCAGCTTAGTGGGGGGTACTTCACCCCTCCACTTT.

The rearrangement links TRBV28 to TRBJ1-1, with D maybe TRBD1 (6 bases). Trimming took off 5 bases at V and 9 bases at J, with 22 bases between the two ends. Germline CDR1 and CDR2: MDHEN and SYDVKM. This CDR3 is built from 15 residues. The CDR3 is CASSPPTGGYYQAFF. In DNA form, the CDR3 reads TGTGCCAGCAGTCCCCCGACAGGCGGATATTACCAAGCTTTCTTT.

This clonotype was observed at least ten times. The rearrangement uses TRBV12-3 or TRBV12-4 and TRBJ2-2; TRBD2 aligns across 9 bases. The CDR3 extends over 15 amino acids. V shed 6 bases and J 1 base; nucleotides not matched to a gene: 3. DNA of the CDR3: TGTGCCAGCAGCTTACTAGCGGGGAACACCGGGGAGCTGTTTTTT. It codes for CASSLLAGNTGELFF.

This clonotype was recorded many times. The genes are TRBV6-1 and TRBJ1-1; 8 nucleotides line up with TRBD1. V was pared by 5 bases and J by 8 bases, with 7 bases of the junction left unmatched. Germline CDR1 reads MNHNS; CDR2 reads SASEGT. The CDR3 is 13 amino acids. The CDR3 nucleotides read TGTGCCAGCAGTCCAGACTGGACAGGGGAAGCTTTCTTT. It codes for CASSPDWTGEAFF.

This clonotype was found many times. The CDR3 DNA is TGTGCCAGTAGTAGAGGACAGGGGGCCACTGAAGCTTTCTTT. It codes for CASSRGQGATEAFF. The chain carries TRBV19 and TRBJ1-1, with 11 nucleotides matching TRBD1. The CDR3 length is 14 residues. Losses at the gene ends were 4 bases for V and 4 bases for J; bases not matched to a gene: 2. Germline V gene sequence: CDR1 LNHDA, CDR2 SQIVND (reference sequence).

This clonotype has just one count. The V call is TRBV27, the J call TRBJ1-6, with D uncertain. Germline values: CDR1 MNHEY, CDR2 SMNVEV (reference sequence). Trimming took off 4 bases at V and 7 bases at J, with 8 bases between the two ends. CDR3 size: 13 residues. The CDR3 loop reads CASSWQANSPLHF. The CDR3 DNA reads TGTGCCAGCAGTTGGCAGGCCAATTCACCCCTCCACTTT.

This clonotype was found many times. This chain connects TRBV6-5 to TRBJ1-2; 8 bases are a match to TRBD1. This CDR3 comprises 14 residues. Germline values: CDR1 MNHEY, CDR2 SVGAGI. V dropped 6 bases and J dropped 7; count of bases not matched to a gene: 10. The CDR3 reads CASSLGQGAGGYTF. CDR3 DNA: TGTGCCAGCAGCTTAGGGCAGGGGGCGGGTGGCTACACCTTC.

This clonotype has just a few counts. The chain uses TRBV14 and TRBJ1-4; D not resolved. This CDR3 has 15 residues. V was trimmed by 4 bases and J by 0 bases, leaving 9 bases between them. Germline-derived CDR1 and CDR2 are SGHDN and FVKESK. The DNA for the CDR3 is TGTGCCAGCAGCCGAAACAGAGCAACTAATGAAAAACTGTTTTTT. Protein: CASSRNRATNEKLFF.

This clonotype appeared many times. The J gene is TRBJ1-6, the V gene TRBV7-2, with D possibly TRBD1 on 6 matching bases. The germline gives CDR1 SGHTA, CDR2 FQGNSA. Trimming took off 2 bases at V and 10 bases at J, with 18 bases between the two ends. CDR3 length: 16 amino acids. CDR3 nucleotides: TGTGCCAGCAGCTTAAACCCCCGTGGGGGCCGATCACCCCTCCACTTT. Translation: CASSLNPRGGRSPLHF. Drawing the rest from reference TRBV7-2 and TRBJ1-6, the complete variable domain is GAGVSQSPSNKVTEKGKDVELRCDPISGHTALYWYRQSLGQGLEFLIYFQGNSAPDKSGLPSDRFSAERTGGSVSTLTIQRTQQEDSAVYLCASSLNPRGGRSPLHFGNGTRLTVT.

This clonotype was picked up a small number of times. The chain couples TRBV28 to TRBJ1-1; D might be TRBD1 (5 bases). Trimming took 6 bases from V and 2 from J, leaving 16 bases between them. The germline V gene encodes CDR1 MDHEN and CDR2 SYDVKM. The CDR3 is 15 amino acids. CDR3 amino acids: CASRSIGARNTEAFF. The CDR3 DNA is TGTGCCAGCAGGTCCATCGGGGCTCGAAACACTGAAGCTTTCTTT.

This clonotype was seen more than once but under ten times. The CDR3, as DNA: TGTGCCAGCAGTTTTTCCGGGGACATGGGGTCACCCCTCCACTTT. Protein product: CASSFSGDMGSPLHF. V gene TRBV6-5 combines with J gene TRBJ1-6; a weak D match, TRBD1 (6 bases). With 4 bases removed from V and 10 bases from J, the gap between germline ends came to 17 bases. The germline CDR1 and CDR2 sequences are MNHEY and SVGAGI. The CDR3 length is 15 residues.

This clonotype was seen repeatedly, ten times or more. The chain joins TRBV28 to TRBJ1-1; TRBD1 aligns across 7 bases. Unmatched junction bases numbered 6, after V lost 4 bases and J lost 1 base. The CDR3 loop spans 15 amino acids. CDR1 is MDHEN, CDR2 SYDVKM, per germline. In DNA form, the CDR3 reads TGTGCCAGCAGTTCATTGGACAGGACGAACACTGAAGCTTTCTTT. It is translated as CASSSLDRTNTEAFF. Filled out from reference TRBV28 and TRBJ1-1, the complete variable domain reads DVKVTQSSRYLVKRTGEKVFLECVQDMDHENMFWYRQDPGLGLRLIYFSYDVKMKEKGDIPEGYSVSREKKERFSLILESASTNQTSMYLCASSSLDRTNTEAFFGQGTRLTVV.

In its sample, this clonotype was seen many times. The gene calls are TRBV7-2 and TRBJ2-2, with a possible D match to TRBD1 (6 bases). This CDR3 contains 15 residues. Trimming removed 4 bases at V and 5 bases at J, with 14 bases between. Germline lookup yields CDR1 SGHTA and CDR2 FQGNSA. The CDR3 sequence is CASSSDSRGTGELFF. CDR3 nucleotide sequence: TGTGCCAGCAGCTCGGACAGTCGGGGAACCGGGGAGCTGTTTTTT.

This clonotype has at least ten counts. The chain recombines TRBV7-4 with TRBJ1-1; the D is unclear. The germline V and J ends were trimmed by 5 bases and 4 bases, with 14 bases remaining between them. The length of the CDR3 is 14 residues. Per germline, CDR1 SGHVT and CDR2 SQSDAQ. DNA of the CDR3: TGTGCCAGCAGCCATTTGGGCATCGGCACTGAAGCTTTCTTT. Translating gives CASSHLGIGTEAFF.

The rearrangement links TRBV29-1 to TRBJ1-1; no definite D call. Germline V CDR1 and CDR2: SQVTM, ANQGSEA. The CDR3 is 17 amino acids. Between the trimmed V and J ends, which lost 5 bases and 6 bases, there was a span of 28 bases. The CDR3 is CSVQGPALERFVAEAFF. The CDR3 region has the DNA TGCAGCGTTCAAGGCCCCGCACTCGAGCGATTTGTCGCTGAAGCTTTCTTT.

This clonotype appeared many times. The V gene is TRBV4-1, the J gene TRBJ1-1; D uncertain. CDR1 is MGHRA and CDR2 is YSYEKL in the germline V gene. The germline V and J ends were trimmed by 0 bases and 6 bases, with 11 bases remaining between them. The CDR3 runs to 14 residues. The CDR3 bases are TGCGCCAGCAGCCAAGACGGGGTAGGCGCTGAAGCTTTCTTT. Residues: CASSQDGVGAEAFF.